The subject of this entry is one T cell receptor beta chain. This clone was counted only a few times. This receptor's antigen is unknown. It has no much larger one-base neighbor in the sample; base qualities were not kept. The time point label, as the study defines it: baseline before first vaccination. Vaccinee samples were obtained from the UK trials COV001 and COV002, which included a single-blind randomized controlled phase 2/3 trial of AZD1222 (ChAdOx1 nCoV-19) in healthy adults. Trial participant PBMC samples were collected at day 0 and day 28 after the second dose for TCRbeta chain sequencing. This sample stems from a study of T cell responses to AZD1222 COVID-19 vaccine (dated by TCRdb to the early 2020s). Study-level background: AZD1222 recipients given second doses at about 4 weeks or at about 12 weeks were pooled, since spike-specific TCR depth and breadth were not found to differ between the two schedules. A total of 230 to 250 trial participants underwent TCR sequencing, of whom 200 to 220 had received two doses of AZD1222 and about 26 had received two doses of the MenACWY control vaccine. Enrollment into the trials was organized by age into subgroups of 18-55, 56-69 and 70-plus years, and those subgroups contained roughly 140, 27 and 60 TCR-sequenced participants, respectively.

The CDR3 regions of human TCRbeta chains were analyzed by immunosequencing. Regarding the original processing steps: Repertoire TCRs were checked for matches against a reference library of SARS-CoV-2-specific TCRs that had been generated using the MIRA antigen-specificity platform. Breadth meant the fraction of unique TCRs that were SARS-CoV-2-associated, whereas depth meant the fraction of total T cells that were SARS-CoV-2-associated. Using the MIRA data, each spike-specific TCR was assigned both to the spike region to which the TCR was reactive and to a CD4 or CD8 class. Log10-transformed breadth and depth values were compared by one-way ANOVA with Sidak's multiple comparisons tests. TCRdb retrieved this table from immuneACCESS and kept in-frame rearrangements only. Not all clones are present; in checked studies, unresolved V genes account for under half, and no reason is known for the remainder. V, J and clone size reflect that table, while D and trimming were determined from the DNA. This sample gives roughly 150,000 clones in total; roughly 90% of them show up just once. In total, the top ten clones hold more than 1.5% of the sample.

What the study reported, not specific to this receptor: Because no samples from the day 14 peak response were available, repertoires could be characterized only after the peak T cell response. Conclusions about previously exposed vaccinees are limited because only 6 or 7 AZD1222 recipients were SARS-CoV-2 seropositive at baseline. Reportedly, almost half of the unique spike-specific TCRs recognized epitopes lying outside the regions that are mutated in the B.1.351 and B.1.1.7 variants. A significant rise in spike-specific TCR breadth and depth was observed after two AZD1222 doses relative to day 0 and relative to MenACWY recipients. The 56-69-year group was small, and its depth increase did not reach significance, likely because of low power. CD4 TCRs associated with the vaccine covered the entire spike protein, and the dominant responses were in regions 160-218 and 743-854. Participants were mostly white British and included more females than males, and it was suggested by the authors that clonal diversity may have been underestimated.

The starting material was peripheral blood, obtained on day 0 of AZD1222 vaccination. The source of this sequence is an adult in good health.

The CDR3 region reads CASRAPGLAAVGEQYF. The sequenced DNA: TGTGCCAGCAGAGCCCCGGGACTAGCGGCCGTAGGCGAGCAGTACTTC. The V gene is TRBV2 and the J gene is TRBJ2-7, with TRBD2 matching 11 junction bases. The CDR3 sequence holds 16 residues, the cysteine and phenylalanine included. Of all the DNA, just the CDR3 is kept, 48 bases in frame from base 1. Looking up the germline V gene yields CDR1 SNHLY and CDR2 FYNNEI. Trimmed from V: 6 bases; trimmed from J: 6 bases; junction bases lacking a gene match: 13.